Listed here are 20 T cell receptor beta chains from one sample, sequenced in a study of cytomegalovirus exposure and HLA in healthy donors. The method was immunoSEQ multiplex PCR; TCRdb's version includes in-frame clones alone and lacks a portion of them. The profile shows 150,000 or so clones, roughly 89% of them singletons. The source material was PBMCs. These TCRs come from a woman between 18 and 29 years old in good health and CMV-seronegative.

J is TRBJ2-7 and V is TRBV9, with D possibly TRBD2 on 7 matching bases. The V gene's germline CDR1 is SGDLS and CDR2 YYNGEE. V was clipped by 3 bases and J by 1 base, with 14 bases between them. This CDR3 region has 15 residues. The CDR3 is CASSAGGQTSYEQYF. CDR3 nucleotide sequence: TGTGCCAGCAGCGCCGGGGGGCAAACATCCTACGAGCAGTACTTC.

The chain uses TRBV6-1 and TRBJ1-1; possible D gene TRBD1, 6 bases. This CDR3 comprises 14 residues. The ends were cut back, 2 bases at V and 0 bases at J, with 7 bases in the middle. CDR1 is MNHNS and CDR2 is SASEGT in the germline V gene. CDR3 amino acids: CASSERGMNTEAFF. The CDR3 coding sequence is TGTGCCAGCAGTGAAAGGGGGATGAACACTGAAGCTTTCTTT.

The chain uses TRBV7-6 and TRBJ2-2; a weak D match, TRBD2 (7 bases). Germline-derived CDR1 and CDR2 are SGHVS and FNYEAQ. V lost 3 bases and J lost 7, with 15 bases in between. The CDR3 has 15 amino acids. The CDR3 DNA follows: TGTGCCAGCAGCTTGGTCCCGGGGGGCGTCGGGGAGCTGTTTTTT. Amino acids: CASSLVPGGVGELFF.

The chain has TRBV7-2 and TRBJ2-7, with TRBD1 matching over 9 bases. The V segment lost 1 base and the J segment 4 bases; nucleotides outside the gene matches: 8. Germline CDR1 is SGHTA and CDR2 is FQGNSA. There are 16 residues in the CDR3. The CDR3 DNA is TGTGCCAGCAGCTTAGAGGTCGGGACAGGGAGTTACGAGCAGTACTTC. It is translated as CASSLEVGTGSYEQYF.

V is TRBV6-6 and J is TRBJ1-1, with D perhaps matching TRBD1 (5 bases). V lost 7 bases, J lost 1 base, and 16 bases lay in between. CDR3 length: 15 amino acids. Per the germline V gene, CDR1 is MNHNY and CDR2 is SVGAGI (reference sequence). CDR3 protein: CASTERGGSNTEAFF. The CDR3 DNA is TGTGCCAGCACCGAACGGGGGGGTTCGAACACTGAAGCTTTCTTT.

The chain recombines TRBV5-4 with TRBJ2-7, with 10 bases aligning to TRBD1. CDR1 and CDR2 from the germline V gene are SGHNT and YYREEE (reference sequence). The CDR3 sequence is 13 residues long. V gave up 1 base and J gave up 6 bases; unmatched junction bases: 1. The CDR3 here is CASSLWTGGEQYF. DNA for the CDR3: TGTGCCAGCAGCTTGTGGACAGGGGGCGAGCAGTACTTC.

The chain joins TRBV5-5 to TRBJ2-7; TRBD1 might be the D (6 bases). Trimming pared 7 bases from V and 2 bases from J, leaving 10 bases between. The CDR3 runs to 12 residues. Germline values: CDR1 SGHKS, CDR2 YYEKEE (reference sequence). CDR3 bases: TGTGCCAGCCAGGGGCCTGCCTACGAGCAGTACTTC. As protein: CASQGPAYEQYF.

CDR3 residues: CASSSRDTQYF. CDR3 in DNA: TGTGCCAGTAGTAGTAGAGATACGCAGTATTTT. The gene calls are TRBV19 and TRBJ2-3; D is uncertain. Germline CDR1 reads LNHDA; CDR2 reads SQIVND (reference sequence). CDR3 length equals 11 residues. Deletions cut 4 bases from V and 5 bases from J, with 4 bases between. The variable domain in full, with the rest retrieved from reference TRBV19 and TRBJ2-3, is DGGITQSPKYLFRKEGQNVTLSCEQNLNHDAMYWYRQDPGQGLRLIYYSQIVNDFQKGDIAEGYSVSREKKESFPLTVTSAQKNPTAFYLCASSSRDTQYFGPGTRLTVL.

The chain has TRBV27 and TRBJ2-2; tentatively, D is TRBD2 (6 bases). The germline V gene has CDR1 MNHEY and CDR2 SMNVEV (reference sequence). Trimming removed 7 bases from V and 2 bases from J, with 8 bases in between. The CDR3 consists of 13 residues. The CDR3 here is CASTGVNTGELFF. The CDR3 DNA reads TGTGCCAGCACGGGAGTAAACACCGGGGAGCTGTTTTTT.

The genes are TRBV28 and TRBJ1-3; D call uncertain. CDR1 and CDR2 from the germline V gene are MDHEN and SYDVKM. Trimming took 3 bases from V and 8 from J, leaving 14 bases between them. CDR3 length equals 14 residues. CDR3 DNA: TGTGCCAGCAGTTTCTCGGCGGCCGGTGACACCATATATTTT. Its translation is CASSFSAAGDTIYF.

The CDR3 coding sequence is TGTGCCAGTCAGGATCCCTATAGCAATCAGCCCCAGCATTTT. Protein sequence: CASQDPYSNQPQHF. V is TRBV19 and J is TRBJ1-5; D gene uncertain. CDR3 length: 14 amino acids. The germline V and J ends were trimmed by 8 bases and 0 bases, with 11 bases remaining between them. Germline V gives CDR1 LNHDA, CDR2 SQIVND (reference sequence).

The chain links TRBV15 to TRBJ2-5; D gene unclear. In germline, CDR1 is LNHNV, CDR2 YYDKDF (reference sequence). Trimming took 1 base from V and 2 from J, leaving 5 bases between them. The CDR3 is made up of 13 amino acids. This chain's CDR3 is CATSRGRQETQYF. The DNA of the CDR3 is TGTGCCACCAGCAGAGGGCGGCAAGAGACCCAGTACTTC.

The chain recombines TRBV10-3 with TRBJ2-1, with D perhaps TRBD2 (5 bases). Between the trimmed V and J ends, which lost 6 bases and 6 bases, there was a span of 12 bases. Looked up from germline, CDR1 is ENHRY and CDR2 is SYGVKD. The CDR3 covers 13 residues. CDR3 DNA: TGTGCCATCAGGGCCAGGACTCCCAATGAGCAGTTCTTC. It translates to CAIRARTPNEQFF.

V usage is TRBV28 and J usage is TRBJ2-5; a possible D gene is TRBD1 (6 bases). CDR1 and CDR2 (germline): MDHEN, SYDVKM. CDR3 length equals 15 residues. V was trimmed by 3 bases and J by 3 bases, leaving 14 bases between them. In nucleotides, the CDR3 is TGTGCCAGCAGTTTGGTTTGGCAGGGGAAAGAGACCCAGTACTTC. Translating gives CASSLVWQGKETQYF.

This clone was counted a single time. The gene calls are TRBV4-1 and TRBJ2-1; D is possibly TRBD2 (6 bases). The V end was cut by 1 base, the J end by 3 bases, with 13 bases between. The CDR3 consists of 16 residues. Per the germline V gene, CDR1 is MGHRA and CDR2 is YSYEKL. In DNA form, the CDR3 reads TGCGCCAGCAGCCAAGCCCCGGGGGTAAACTACAATGAGCAGTTCTTC. It translates to CASSQAPGVNYNEQFF.

V and J are TRBV5-1 and TRBJ1-2, with 8 positions matching TRBD1. Looked up from germline, CDR1 is SGHRS and CDR2 is YFSETQ. CDR3 length: 14 residues. J gave up 2 bases and V 0 bases, and 0 bases lay outside the gene matches. For the CDR3, the DNA is TGCGCCAGCAGCTTGGGGGACAGGAACTATGGCTACACCTTC. It codes for CASSLGDRNYGYTF.

This chain connects TRBV7-6 to TRBJ2-7, with TRBD1 matching over 9 bases. The germline V gene has CDR1 SGHVS and CDR2 FNYEAQ. CDR3 length equals 15 residues. With 0 bases clipped from V and 5 bases from J, the junction kept 5 bases outside the gene matches. As DNA, the CDR3 is TGTGCCAGCAGCTTAGCGGGACAGGGTACCAACGAGCAGTACTTC. Protein product: CASSLAGQGTNEQYF.

Of note for this clone: Its ends do not fully match the called genes, so a read error is possible. The rearrangement links TRBV7-7 to TRBJ2-5, with 7 bases matching TRBD2. This CDR3 has 15 amino acids. From germline, CDR1 is SSHAT and CDR2 FNYEAQ (reference sequence). The CDR3 region has the DNA TGTGCTAGCAGCTTTGGGGGGGTGACCCAAGAGACCCAGTACTTC. This sequence encodes CASSFGGVTQETQYF.

This chain links TRBV6-1 with TRBJ2-5; 7 bases are shared with TRBD1. This CDR3 is 14 amino acids long. V shed 4 bases and J 5 bases; nucleotides not matched to a gene: 7. Germline-derived CDR1 and CDR2 are MNHNS and SASEGT. The CDR3 bases are TGTGCCAGCAGTGGACAGGGTTTTGGGGAGACCCAGTACTTC. Residues: CASSGQGFGETQYF.

There are a few counts of this clone. The chain carries TRBV6-5 and TRBJ1-1; unclear D gene. V was cut by 4 bases and J by 4 bases, with 13 bases left in between. CDR3 length: 14 residues. CDR1 and CDR2 from the germline V gene are MNHEY and SVGAGI. The CDR3 is CASSLGSPITEAFF. CDR3 bases: TGTGCCAGCAGTTTGGGCAGTCCCATCACTGAAGCTTTCTTT.